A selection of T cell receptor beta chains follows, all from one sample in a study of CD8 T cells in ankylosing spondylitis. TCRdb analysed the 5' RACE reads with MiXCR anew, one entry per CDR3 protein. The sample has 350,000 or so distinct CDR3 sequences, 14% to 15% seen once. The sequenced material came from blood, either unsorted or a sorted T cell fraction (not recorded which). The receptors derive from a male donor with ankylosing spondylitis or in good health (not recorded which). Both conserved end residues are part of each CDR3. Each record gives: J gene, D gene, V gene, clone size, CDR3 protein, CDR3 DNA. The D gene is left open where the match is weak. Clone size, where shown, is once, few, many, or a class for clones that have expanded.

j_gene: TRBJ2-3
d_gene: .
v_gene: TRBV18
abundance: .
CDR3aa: CASSLGLATDTQYF
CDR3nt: TGTGCCAGCTCACTGGGATTAGCAACGGATACGCAGTATTTT

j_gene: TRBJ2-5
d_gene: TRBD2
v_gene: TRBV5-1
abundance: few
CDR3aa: CASQLSGGEETQYF
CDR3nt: TGCGCCAGCCAACTCAGCGGGGGGGAAGAGACCCAGTACTTC

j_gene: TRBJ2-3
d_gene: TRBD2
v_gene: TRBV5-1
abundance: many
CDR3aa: CASSLEAWGGDTQYF
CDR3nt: TGCGCCAGCAGCTTGGAAGCGTGGGGGGGAGATACGCAGTATTTT

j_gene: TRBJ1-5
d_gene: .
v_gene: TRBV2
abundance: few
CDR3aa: CASRVRGNQPQHF
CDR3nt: TGTGCCAGCAGGGTCCGGGGCAATCAGCCCCAGCATTTT

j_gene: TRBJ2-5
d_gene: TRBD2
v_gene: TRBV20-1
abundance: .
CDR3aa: CSASPGGGRSQETQYF
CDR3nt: TGCAGTGCTAGTCCCGGGGGGGGACGGAGCCAAGAGACCCAGTACTTC

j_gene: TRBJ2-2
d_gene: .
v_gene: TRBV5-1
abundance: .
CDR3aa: CASSLGSWKTVGELFF
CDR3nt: TGCGCCAGCAGCTTGGGAAGTTGGAAAACCGTCGGGGAGCTGTTTTTT

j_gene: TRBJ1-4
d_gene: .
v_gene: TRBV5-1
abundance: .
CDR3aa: CASSFGAGTEKLFF
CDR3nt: TGCGCCAGCAGCTTCGGGGCCGGGACTGAAAAACTGTTTTTT

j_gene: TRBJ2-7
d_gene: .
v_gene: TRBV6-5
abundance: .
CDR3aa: CASSYGGSGEQYF
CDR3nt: TGTGCCAGCAGTTATGGTGGTTCCGGGGAGCAGTACTTC

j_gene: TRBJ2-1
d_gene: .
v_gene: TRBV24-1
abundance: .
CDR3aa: CATSDTGDSSYNEQFF
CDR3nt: TGTGCCACCAGTGACACCGGGGACTCCTCCTACAATGAGCAGTTCTTC

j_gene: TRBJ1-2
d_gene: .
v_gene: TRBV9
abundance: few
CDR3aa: CASSAEGTHYGYTF
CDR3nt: TGTGCCAGCAGCGCTGAAGGCACCCACTATGGCTACACCTTC

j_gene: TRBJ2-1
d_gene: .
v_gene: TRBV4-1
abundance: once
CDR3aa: CASSESSGGDEQFF
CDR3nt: TGCGCCAGCAGCGAATCTAGTGGAGGGGATGAGCAGTTCTTC

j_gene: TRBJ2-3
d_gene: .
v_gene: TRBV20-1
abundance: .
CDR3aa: CSARSGPPTDTQYF
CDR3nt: TGCAGTGCTAGAAGTGGACCCCCGACGGATACGCAGTATTTT

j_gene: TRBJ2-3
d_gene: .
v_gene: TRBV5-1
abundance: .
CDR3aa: CASSLAGLHTDTQYF
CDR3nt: TGCGCCAGCAGCTTGGCGGGACTTCACACAGATACGCAGTATTTT

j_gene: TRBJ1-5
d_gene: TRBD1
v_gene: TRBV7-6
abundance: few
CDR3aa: CASSLARTGGETQPQHF
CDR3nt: TGTGCCAGCAGCTTAGCTAGGACAGGGGGCGAAACTCAGCCCCAGCATTTT

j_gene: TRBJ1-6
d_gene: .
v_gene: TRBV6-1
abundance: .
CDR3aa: CASSDQGVVNSPLHF
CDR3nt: TGTGCCAGCAGTGACCAGGGTGTAGTAAATTCACCCCTCCACTTT

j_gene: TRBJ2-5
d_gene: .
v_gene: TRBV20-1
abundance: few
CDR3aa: CSASKVQETQYF
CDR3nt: TGCAGTGCTAGTAAGGTCCAAGAGACCCAGTACTTC

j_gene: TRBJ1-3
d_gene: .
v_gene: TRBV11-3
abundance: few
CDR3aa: CASSLKGTGNTIYF
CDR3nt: TGTGCCAGCAGCTTAAAGGGGACTGGAAACACCATATATTTT

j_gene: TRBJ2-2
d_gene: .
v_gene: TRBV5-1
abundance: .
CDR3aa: CASSPGWSTGELFF
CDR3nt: TGCGCCAGCAGCCCAGGGTGGAGCACCGGGGAGCTGTTTTTT

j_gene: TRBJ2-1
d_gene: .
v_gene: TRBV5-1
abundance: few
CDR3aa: CASSAVSLNEQFF
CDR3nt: TGCGCCAGCAGTGCTGTCTCTCTGAATGAGCAGTTCTTC

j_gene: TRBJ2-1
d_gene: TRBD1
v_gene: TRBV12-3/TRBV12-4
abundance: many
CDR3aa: CASRSGQGNNEQFF
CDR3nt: TGTGCCAGCAGATCCGGACAGGGCAACAATGAGCAGTTCTTC

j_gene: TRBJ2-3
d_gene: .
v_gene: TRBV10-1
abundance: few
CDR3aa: CASTVGLTSTDTQYF
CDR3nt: TGCGCCAGCACGGTCGGACTAACAAGCACAGATACGCAGTATTTT

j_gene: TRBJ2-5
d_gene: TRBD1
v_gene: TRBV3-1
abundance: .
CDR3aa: CASSQDRAGGQETQYF
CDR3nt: TGTGCCAGCAGCCAAGATCGTGCAGGGGGCCAAGAGACCCAGTACTTC

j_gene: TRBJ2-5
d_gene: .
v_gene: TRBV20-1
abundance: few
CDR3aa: CSPVPFRGLQETQYF
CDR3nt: TGCAGTCCAGTTCCCTTCCGTGGGCTCCAAGAGACCCAGTACTTC

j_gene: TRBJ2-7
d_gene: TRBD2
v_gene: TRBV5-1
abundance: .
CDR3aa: CASSLTSATSYEQYF
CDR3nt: TGCGCCAGCAGCTTGACTAGCGCGACGTCCTACGAGCAGTACTTC

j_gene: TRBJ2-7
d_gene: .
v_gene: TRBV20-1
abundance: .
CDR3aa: CSAPSVSPVYEQYF
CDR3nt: TGCAGTGCTCCCTCGGTTAGTCCGGTGTACGAGCAGTACTTC

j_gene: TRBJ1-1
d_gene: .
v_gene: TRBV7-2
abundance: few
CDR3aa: CASSSSINTEAFF
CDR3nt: TGTGCCAGCAGCTCCTCTATAAACACTGAAGCTTTCTTT

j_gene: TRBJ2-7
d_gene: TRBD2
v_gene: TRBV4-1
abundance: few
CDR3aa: CASSQQPGLGYEQYF
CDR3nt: TGCGCCAGCAGCCAACAACCGGGACTAGGATACGAGCAGTACTTC